Below are 31 T cell receptor beta chains sequenced from a single sample in a study of early T cells in non-severe SARS-CoV-2 infection. TCRdb re-derived calls from the 5' RACE reads in MiXCR, one entry per CDR3 protein. This sample carries approximately 69,000 distinct CDR3 sequences, approximately 12% of them seen once, and the ten largest clones take 5% to 8%. Specimen: whole blood. Receptors originate from an adult who was a healthcare worker with PCR-confirmed SARS-CoV-2 infection or an uninfected control (not recorded which).

This clonotype was counted at least ten times. The gene calls are TRBV12-5 and TRBJ1-1, with D hard to call. Germline CDR1 is LGHNT and CDR2 is FRNRAP. Trimming removed 5 bases at V and 4 bases at J, with 14 bases between. This CDR3 has 14 amino acids. The CDR3 nucleotides are TGTGCTAGTGGTCCCCCCGCGCGGGGCACTGAAGCTTTCTTT. Protein sequence: CASGPPARGTEAFF.

This clonotype was observed a single time. The chain employs TRBV20-1 and TRBJ2-7; D remains unclear. The CDR3 sequence is 12 residues long. The germline V gene encodes CDR1 DFQATT and CDR2 SNEGSKA (reference sequence). The V end lost 0 bases, the J end lost 9 bases, and 12 bases lay between the germline ends. The CDR3 sequence: CSARDWAGRQYF. The CDR3 region has the DNA TGCAGTGCTAGAGATTGGGCTGGAAGGCAGTACTTC.

The CDR3 loop is CASSRSGIGSYNEQFF. CDR3 nucleotide sequence: TGTGCCAGCAGTCGTAGCGGGATAGGCTCCTACAATGAGCAGTTCTTC. This chain joins TRBV6-2 or TRBV6-3 and TRBJ2-1, with 8 bases that match TRBD2. This CDR3 is 16 amino acids long. Germline V lookup: CDR1 MNHEY, CDR2 SVGEGT. Losses at the gene ends were 5 bases for V and 0 bases for J; bases not matched to a gene: 6.

The rearrangement links TRBV4-2 to TRBJ2-7, with 9 nucleotides matching TRBD1. This CDR3 region has 15 residues. The germline CDR1 and CDR2 sequences are LGHNA and YNFKEQ. V gave up 6 bases and J gave up 5 bases; unmatched junction bases: 11. DNA for the CDR3: TGTGCCAGCAGTAAAACCGGGACAGGGAACCACGAGCAGTACTTC. This gives the protein CASSKTGTGNHEQYF.

The sample holds many counts of this clonotype. The chain couples TRBV10-3 to TRBJ1-2; the match to TRBD1 covers 7 bases. V was clipped by 4 bases and J by 0 bases; unmatched bases: 2. This CDR3 contains 14 residues. CDR1 is ENHRY and CDR2 is SYGVKD in the germline V gene. In DNA, the CDR3 is TGTGCCATCAGTGCCGGGACAGCTAACTATGGCTACACCTTC. Translating it yields CAISAGTANYGYTF.

The gene calls are TRBV4-3 and TRBJ2-3; maybe TRBD2 (7 bases). The CDR3 consists of 16 residues. The V gene's germline CDR1 is LGHNA and CDR2 YSLEER. Trimming pared 0 bases from V and 6 bases from J, leaving 16 bases between. The CDR3 nucleotides are TGCGCCAGCAGCCAAGAGGGGGCTAGCGGCGGGGATACGCAGTATTTT. This sequence encodes CASSQEGASGGDTQYF.

The gene calls are TRBV12-3 or TRBV12-4 and TRBJ2-7, with D perhaps TRBD1 or TRBD2 (8 bases each). The germline V and J ends were trimmed by 5 bases and 6 bases, with 20 bases remaining between them. The CDR3 covers 15 residues. For the CDR3, the DNA is TGTGCCAGCAGTCGGGACAGGCGGACTAGCCGCGAGCAGTACTTC. It specifies CASSRDRRTSREQYF.

This clonotype has more than one count but fewer than ten. The V call is TRBV3-1, the J call TRBJ2-7; TRBD1 aligns across 7 bases. There are 14 residues in the CDR3. Unmatched junction bases numbered 6, after V lost 5 bases and J lost 2 bases. Germline V lookup: CDR1 LGHDT, CDR2 YNNKEL (reference sequence). This CDR3 is CASSVLGTAYEQYF. CDR3 DNA: TGTGCCAGCAGCGTACTCGGGACAGCCTACGAGCAGTACTTC.

V usage is TRBV11-1 and J usage is TRBJ2-3; no firm D call. The germline CDR1 and CDR2 sequences are SGHAT and FQDESV (reference sequence). Trimming pared 8 bases from V and 6 bases from J, leaving 12 bases between. CDR3 length: 12 amino acids. The CDR3 is CASGSLLDTQYF. CDR3 nucleotides: TGTGCCAGCGGTTCCCTATTGGATACGCAGTATTTT.

The chain employs TRBV29-1 and TRBJ2-5; 7 positions agree with TRBD1. V lost 4 bases to trimming and J lost 2 bases; unmatched junction nucleotides: 1. Germline V gene sequence: CDR1 SQVTM, CDR2 ANQGSEA. The CDR3 is 12 residues long. The CDR3 protein is CSVVRGQETQYF. The DNA of the CDR3 is TGCAGCGTTGTCAGGGGGCAAGAGACCCAGTACTTC. Together with reference TRBV29-1 and TRBJ2-5, the CDR3 gives the full variable domain: SAVISQKPSRDICQRGTSLTIQCQVDSQVTMMFWYRQQPGQSLTLIATANQGSEATYESGFVIDKFPISRPNLTFSTLTVSNMSPEDSSIYLCSVVRGQETQYFGPGTRLLVL.

J is TRBJ2-7 and V is TRBV4-3; maybe TRBD1 (5 bases). Trimming removed 3 bases at V and 1 base at J, with 13 bases between. Germline lookup yields CDR1 LGHNA and CDR2 YSLEER. The CDR3 has 15 residues. The CDR3 here is CASSQEDRRSYEQYF. CDR3 nucleotide sequence: TGCGCCAGCAGCCAGGAAGACAGAAGATCCTACGAGCAGTACTTC.

The rearrangement uses TRBV6-6 and TRBJ1-6; maybe TRBD1 (6 bases). Trimming took off 2 bases at V and 8 bases at J, with 16 bases between the two ends. Germline CDR1 reads MNHNY; CDR2 reads SVGAGI (reference sequence). CDR3 size: 16 residues. In DNA, the CDR3 is TGTGCCAGCAGTTACCTGGGAGGGGCAGGGGATTCACCCCTCCACTTT. Its translation is CASSYLGGAGDSPLHF.

This clonotype was detected a few times. The gene calls are TRBV4-2 and TRBJ2-5; 9 bases match TRBD1. This CDR3 contains 14 residues. From germline, CDR1 is LGHNA and CDR2 YNFKEQ. J lost 4 bases, V lost 4 bases, and 4 bases had no gene match. This CDR3 is CASSPRQGGETQYF. The CDR3 region has the DNA TGTGCCAGCAGCCCTCGACAGGGGGGAGAGACCCAGTACTTC.

This clonotype was recorded many times. This chain uses TRBV20-1 with TRBJ1-2; perhaps TRBD1 as D (6 bases). Trimming took 0 bases from V and 8 from J, leaving 10 bases between them. The length of the CDR3 is 12 residues. The germline V gene has CDR1 DFQATT and CDR2 SNEGSKA (reference sequence). Here the CDR3 reads CSARDRGTGYTF. The CDR3 nucleotides read TGCAGTGCTAGAGATAGGGGGACGGGCTACACCTTC.

This clonotype appeared a few times. The chain joins TRBV7-9 to TRBJ2-1, with 8 bases matching TRBD2. The CDR3 length is 13 residues. J was trimmed by 4 bases and V by 8 bases; bases with no gene match: 4. Germline-derived CDR1 and CDR2 are SEHNR and FQNEAQ (reference sequence). CDR3 DNA: TGTGCCAGCGAAATAGCGGGGTACAATGAGCAGTTCTTC. The encoded protein is CASEIAGYNEQFF.

This clonotype turned up a few times. The chain couples TRBV20-1 to TRBJ2-5, with D perhaps matching TRBD2 (5 bases). Trimming left V 6 bases short and J 9 bases short, with 20 bases between. CDR3 length equals 13 residues. Germline CDR1 is DFQATT and CDR2 is SNEGSKA (reference sequence). The CDR3: CSAHGLAGFPQYF. The CDR3 DNA reads as TGCAGTGCCCACGGACTTGCCGGGTTCCCCCAGTACTTC.

The chain links TRBV18 to TRBJ2-1; 13 bases are shared with TRBD2. The CDR3 is 17 amino acids. Losses at the gene ends were 7 bases for V and 0 bases for J; bases not matched to a gene: 6. Germline V lookup: CDR1 KGHSH, CDR2 LQKENI. The DNA of the CDR3 is TGTGCCAGCTGGACTAGCGGGAGCCCTATCTCCTACAATGAGCAGTTCTTC. This codes for CASWTSGSPISYNEQFF.

The rearrangement joins TRBV15 to TRBJ2-7; the match to TRBD1 covers 8 bases. CDR1 and CDR2 (germline): LNHNV, YYDKDF (reference sequence). This CDR3 comprises 18 residues. V lost 7 bases, J lost 6 bases, and 23 bases stayed unmatched. The CDR3 DNA sequence: TGTGCCACCACCACCCTTGGCCAAATCGGACAGGGCAGGGGCGAGCAGTACTTC. Protein: CATTTLGQIGQGRGEQYF.

This clonotype has more than one count but fewer than ten. The J gene is TRBJ1-2, the V gene TRBV3-1; the match to TRBD1 covers 10 bases. This CDR3 region has 14 residues. The V and J ends lost 0 bases and 5 bases, in that order; junction bases with no gene match: 0. The germline gives CDR1 LGHDT, CDR2 YNNKEL (reference sequence). The CDR3 sequence: CASSQEDRGYGYTF. DNA for the CDR3: TGTGCCAGCAGCCAAGAGGACAGGGGGTATGGCTACACCTTC.

The sample holds many counts of this clonotype. J is TRBJ1-4 and V is TRBV5-4; the match to TRBD1 covers 11 bases. V shed 5 bases, J shed 0 bases, and the junction held 3 bases outside the gene matches. This CDR3 is built from 16 residues. Germline assignment: CDR1 SGHNT and CDR2 YYREEE (reference sequence). For the CDR3, the DNA is TGTGCCAGCAGTTCGGGACAGGGGGCAACTAATGAAAAACTGTTTTTT. Amino acids: CASSSGQGATNEKLFF.

The chain couples TRBV18 to TRBJ2-1; D is ambiguous. Trimming took 1 base from V and 7 from J, leaving 11 bases between them. The CDR3 is made up of 14 amino acids. Germline lookup yields CDR1 KGHSH and CDR2 LQKENI. CDR3 coding DNA: TGTGCCAGCTCACCACTTGCAGGAATAAATGAGCAGTTCTTC. This encodes CASSPLAGINEQFF.

This clonotype was found once. The V call is TRBV27, the J call TRBJ2-5; D is possibly TRBD1 (6 bases). V lost 5 bases, J lost 1 base, and 20 bases lay in between. Germline V CDR1 and CDR2: MNHEY, SMNVEV (reference sequence). The CDR3 consists of 17 residues. Written as DNA, the CDR3 is TGTGCCAGCAGTACCCACCCGGGACATTTGTCCCAAGAGACCCAGTACTTC. Translated, it gives CASSTHPGHLSQETQYF.

This clonotype was counted between two and nine times. The chain uses TRBV7-9 and TRBJ2-3; D not certain. CDR1 is SEHNR and CDR2 is FQNEAQ in the germline V gene (reference sequence). Trimming cost V 1 base and J 2 bases, with 16 bases left between them. The CDR3 runs 17 residues. CDR3 in amino acids: CASSLVPSTGYTDTQYF. CDR3 bases: TGTGCCAGCAGCTTAGTCCCGTCGACTGGCTACACAGATACGCAGTATTTT.

The chain is built from TRBV25-1 and TRBJ2-3; D is perhaps TRBD2 (5 bases). Germline CDR1 and CDR2: MGHDK and SYGVNS. Trimming left V 6 bases short and J 2 bases short, with 12 bases between. This CDR3 is 14 amino acids long. The CDR3 bases are TGTGCCAGCAGCGGAGGAGCTTACACAGATACGCAGTATTTT. This sequence encodes CASSGGAYTDTQYF.

This clonotype was seen a few times. V is TRBV29-1 and J is TRBJ1-1; no firm D call. The CDR3 consists of 12 residues. Looked up from germline, CDR1 is SQVTM and CDR2 is ANQGSEA. CDR3 sequence: CTSGEFDTEAFF. As DNA, the CDR3 is TGCACCAGCGGGGAATTCGACACTGAAGCTTTCTTT.

This rearrangement joins TRBV20-1 to TRBJ2-3, with D unclear. V lost 5 bases to trimming and J lost 2 bases, with 11 bases between them. Per germline, CDR1 DFQATT and CDR2 SNEGSKA (reference sequence). CDR3 size: 13 residues. CDR3 sequence: CSAVPTNTDTQYF. The CDR3 DNA reads TGCAGTGCTGTCCCGACAAACACAGATACGCAGTATTTT.

The chain uses TRBV29-1 and TRBJ1-2, with a weak D call TRBD1 (6 bases). Looked up from germline, CDR1 is SQVTM and CDR2 is ANQGSEA. This CDR3 comprises 11 residues. The V gene lost 4 bases and the J gene lost 3 bases, with 6 bases spanning the gap. The CDR3 sequence: CSVGGHYGYTF. The CDR3 DNA follows: TGCAGCGTTGGGGGGCACTATGGCTACACCTTC.

This clonotype was seen repeatedly, ten times or more. This sequence joins TRBV3-1 and TRBJ1-2, with no clear D. V lost 0 bases, J lost 3 bases, and 8 bases lay in between. The CDR3 has 14 amino acids. Looked up from germline, CDR1 is LGHDT and CDR2 is YNNKEL (reference sequence). CDR3 sequence reads: CASSQDGRDYGYTF. CDR3 bases: TGTGCCAGCAGCCAAGACGGCCGGGACTATGGCTACACCTTC.

V usage is TRBV20-1 and J usage is TRBJ2-7, with 13 bases that match TRBD2. The junction had 5 bases not matched to a gene; V was cut back by 0 bases and J by 0 bases. CDR1 and CDR2 from the germline V gene are DFQATT and SNEGSKA (reference sequence). CDR3 length: 17 residues. CDR3 in amino acids: CSARDPWTSGSSYEQYF. CDR3 nucleotide sequence: TGCAGTGCTAGAGATCCCTGGACTAGCGGGAGCTCCTACGAGCAGTACTTC.

This clonotype was observed a few times. The chain is built from TRBV29-1 and TRBJ2-7, with D perhaps assigned TRBD1 or TRBD2 (6 bases each). Trimming shortened V by 7 bases and J by 4 bases, and 11 bases separated the two germline ends. The CDR3 contains 11 residues. Germline V CDR1 and CDR2: SQVTM, ANQGSEA. CDR3 sequence reads: CSAQGTYEQYF. CDR3 sequence (DNA): TGCAGCGCGCAGGGGACTTACGAGCAGTACTTC.

The chain is built from TRBV13 and TRBJ2-2; D possibly corresponds to TRBD1 (5 bases). There are 14 residues in the CDR3. V lost 7 bases and J lost 3, with 12 bases in between. Looked up from germline, CDR1 is PRHDT and CDR2 is FYEKMQ (reference sequence). CDR3 bases: TGTGCCAGCACGGCAGGGTCGGACACCGGGGAGCTGTTTTTT. Its protein is CASTAGSDTGELFF.